The source of this TCR beta chain is a study of T cells in Graves' hyperthyroidism and ophthalmopathy. The investigators amplified TCR beta CDR3 regions from RNA transcripts. Researchers ran a first-round RT-PCR on the TCR CDR3 using the HTBI primer set. Each CDR3 protein is one row after TCRdb ran MiXCR on the multiplex PCR reads. The sample has fewer than 900,000 distinct CDR3 sequences, roughly 15% seen once. Germline lookup yields CDR1 SGHRS and CDR2 YFSETQ. V was shortened by 2 bases and J by 4 bases, with 12 bases between the two germline ends. The CDR3 extends over 15 amino acids. This clonotype was seen ten or more times. Aged 18 to 65, the patients had hyperthyroidism that was newly diagnosed and had lasted under 2 months. Together with thyroid ultrasound, orbital computed tomography, serum thyroxine and TRAb, clinical symptoms were used for diagnoses.

The source of this sequence is a young man with Graves' hyperthyroidism. Sequenced material: blood. The chain carries TRBV5-1 and TRBJ2-2; D not certain. DNA for the CDR3: TGCGCCAGCAGCTTTGCGGACGGAAGCACCGGGGAGCTGTTTTTT. This codes for CASSFADGSTGELFF.